This is a list of T cell receptor beta chains from one sample in a study of shared clonotypes between healthy human individuals. Only in-frame clones appear in the TCRdb table, and some are missing; sequencing was by immunoSEQ multiplex PCR. Counted here are hundreds of thousands of clones, 96% occurring once; the ten biggest clones make up approximately 0.12%. Sequencing was carried out using naive CD8+ T cells sorted from blood. These receptor sequences come from a woman aged 25 to 45 in good health. CDR3s include the opening cysteine and the closing phenylalanine or tryptophan. Fields, in order: V gene, CDR3 length, clone size, CDR3 protein. A clone size is listed for some rows: how often the clone was seen (once, few, many), or a class if it is expanded.

TRBV9	14	.	CASSISGTHNEQFF
TRBV6-5	13	.	CASRPQGFTEAFF
TRBV28	15	.	CASSLAAGPGYGYTF
TRBV5-1	14	once	CASSPTGLGTEAFF
TRBV29-1	12	once	CSTFRWDYGYTF
TRBV11-3	12	.	CASSLAPGEQFF
TRBV13	14	.	CASSSGLAGDEQYF
TRBV15	13	once	CATSREEGYGYTF
TRBV11-2	18	once	CASSLDLGTGVWANVLTF
TRBV4-1	17	.	CASSQGSGRARYNEQFF
TRBV9	13	.	CASSVGAGREQFF
TRBV6-6	13	.	CASSYIGTDTQYF
TRBV27	13	once	CASSVTGSTEAFF
TRBV14	16	.	CASSQAQDRASYEQYF
TRBV5-6	14	.	CASSLASGTGEQFF
TRBV27	15	once	CASSLYPDSSYEQYF
TRBV7-2	18	.	CASSLLGSGSPLSYEQYF
TRBV6-1	15	.	CASGPTGVGNQPQHF
TRBV19	16	.	CASSNWASGNTGELFF
TRBV5-1	19	once	CASSLVVKLAGGSYNEQFF
TRBV19	14	.	CASSPGLIYNEQFF
TRBV2	13	.	CASRDRLDTEAFF
TRBV6-5	13	.	CASSYSIYNEQFF
TRBV14	15	.	CASSQGTSGTDTQYF
TRBV5-1	14	.	CASRPGRGFYEQYF
TRBV5-1	15	.	CASSLGTHQFYEQYF
TRBV27	17	once	CASRPQRLQSSYNEQFF